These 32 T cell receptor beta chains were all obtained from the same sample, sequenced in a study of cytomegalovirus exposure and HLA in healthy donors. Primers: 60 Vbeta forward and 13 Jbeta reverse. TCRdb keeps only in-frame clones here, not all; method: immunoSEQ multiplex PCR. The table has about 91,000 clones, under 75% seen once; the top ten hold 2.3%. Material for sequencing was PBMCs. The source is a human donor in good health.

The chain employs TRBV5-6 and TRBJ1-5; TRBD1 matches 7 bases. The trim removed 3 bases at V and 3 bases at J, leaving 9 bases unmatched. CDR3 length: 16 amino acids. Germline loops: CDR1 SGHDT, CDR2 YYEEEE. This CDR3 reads CASSSGRDSFNQPQHF. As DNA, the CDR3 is TGTGCCAGCAGCTCCGGCCGGGACAGCTTCAATCAGCCCCAGCATTTT.

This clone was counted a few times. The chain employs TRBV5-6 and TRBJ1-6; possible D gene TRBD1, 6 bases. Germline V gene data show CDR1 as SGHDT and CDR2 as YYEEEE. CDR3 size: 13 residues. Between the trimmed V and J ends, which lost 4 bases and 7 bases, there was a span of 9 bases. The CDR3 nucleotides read TGTGCCAGCAGCCAAGACAGGAATTCACCCCTCCACTTT. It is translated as CASSQDRNSPLHF.

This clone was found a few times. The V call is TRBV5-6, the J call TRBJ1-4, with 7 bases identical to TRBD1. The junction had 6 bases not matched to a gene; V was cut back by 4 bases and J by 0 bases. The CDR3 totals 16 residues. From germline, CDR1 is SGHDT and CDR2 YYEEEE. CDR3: CASSGWGQPTNEKLFF. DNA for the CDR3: TGTGCCAGCAGCGGATGGGGACAGCCAACTAATGAAAAACTGTTTTTT.

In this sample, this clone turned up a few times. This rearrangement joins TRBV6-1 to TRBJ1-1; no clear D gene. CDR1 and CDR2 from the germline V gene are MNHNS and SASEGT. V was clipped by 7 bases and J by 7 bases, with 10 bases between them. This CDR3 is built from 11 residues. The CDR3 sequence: CASIGTVEAFF. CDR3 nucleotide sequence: TGTGCCAGCATAGGAACAGTTGAAGCTTTCTTT.

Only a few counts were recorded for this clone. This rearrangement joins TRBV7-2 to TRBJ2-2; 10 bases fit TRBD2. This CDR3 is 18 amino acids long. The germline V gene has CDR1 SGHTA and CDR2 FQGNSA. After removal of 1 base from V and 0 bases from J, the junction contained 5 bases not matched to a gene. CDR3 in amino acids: CASSLELAGATNTGELFF. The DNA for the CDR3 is TGTGCCAGCAGCTTAGAGCTAGCGGGGGCCACGAACACCGGGGAGCTGTTTTTT. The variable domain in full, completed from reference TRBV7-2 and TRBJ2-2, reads GAGVSQSPSNKVTEKGKDVELRCDPISGHTALYWYRQSLGQGLEFLIYFQGNSAPDKSGLPSDRFSAERTGGSVSTLTIQRTQQEDSAVYLCASSLELAGATNTGELFFGEGSRLTVL.

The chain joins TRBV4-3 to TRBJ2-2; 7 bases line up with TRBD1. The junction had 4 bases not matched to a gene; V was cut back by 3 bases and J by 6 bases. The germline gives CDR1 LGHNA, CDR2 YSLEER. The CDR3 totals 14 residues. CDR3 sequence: CASSQGQFAGELFF. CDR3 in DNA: TGCGCCAGCAGCCAGGGACAGTTTGCCGGGGAGCTGTTTTTT.

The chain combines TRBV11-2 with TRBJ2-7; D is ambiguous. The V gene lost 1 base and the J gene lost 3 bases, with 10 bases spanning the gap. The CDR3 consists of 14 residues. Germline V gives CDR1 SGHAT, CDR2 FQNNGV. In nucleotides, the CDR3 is TGTGCCAGCAGCTTAGGCCTTAGCAACTACGAGCAGTACTTC. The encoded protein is CASSLGLSNYEQYF.

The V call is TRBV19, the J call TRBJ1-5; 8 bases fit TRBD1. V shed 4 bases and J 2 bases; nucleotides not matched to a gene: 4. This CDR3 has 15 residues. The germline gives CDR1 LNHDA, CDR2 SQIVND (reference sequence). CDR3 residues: CASSTDRGRNQPQHF. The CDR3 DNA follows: TGTGCCAGTAGTACCGACAGGGGCCGCAATCAGCCCCAGCATTTT.

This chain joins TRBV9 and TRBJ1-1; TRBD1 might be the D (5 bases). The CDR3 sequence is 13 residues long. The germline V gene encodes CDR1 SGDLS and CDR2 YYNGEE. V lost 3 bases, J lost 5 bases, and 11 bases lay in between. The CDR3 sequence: CASSGDRWTEAFF. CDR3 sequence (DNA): TGTGCCAGCAGCGGAGACAGATGGACTGAAGCTTTCTTT.

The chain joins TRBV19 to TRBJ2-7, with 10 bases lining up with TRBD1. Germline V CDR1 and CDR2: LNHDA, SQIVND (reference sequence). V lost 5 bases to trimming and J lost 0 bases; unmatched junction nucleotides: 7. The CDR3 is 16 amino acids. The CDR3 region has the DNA TGTGCCAGTAGTGTCGCCGGGACAGGGGACTCCTACGAGCAGTACTTC. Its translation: CASSVAGTGDSYEQYF.

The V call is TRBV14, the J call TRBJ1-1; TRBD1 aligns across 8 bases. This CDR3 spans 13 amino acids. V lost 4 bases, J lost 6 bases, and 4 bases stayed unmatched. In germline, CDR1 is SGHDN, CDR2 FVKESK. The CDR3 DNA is TGTGCCAGCAGCCCCTCAGGGGGCCCTGAAGCTTTCTTT. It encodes CASSPSGGPEAFF.

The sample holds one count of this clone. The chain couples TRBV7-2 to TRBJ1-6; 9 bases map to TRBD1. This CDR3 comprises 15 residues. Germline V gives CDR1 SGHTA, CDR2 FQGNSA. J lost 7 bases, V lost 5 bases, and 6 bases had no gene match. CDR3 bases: TGTGCCAGCAGCCCAAGACAGGGGGTGAATTCACCCCTCCACTTT. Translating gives CASSPRQGVNSPLHF.

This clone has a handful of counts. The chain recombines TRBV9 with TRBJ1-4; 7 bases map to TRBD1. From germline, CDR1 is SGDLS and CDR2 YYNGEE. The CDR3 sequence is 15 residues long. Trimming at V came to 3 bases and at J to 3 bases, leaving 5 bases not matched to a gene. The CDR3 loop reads CASSASGQSNEKLFF. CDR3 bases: TGTGCCAGCAGCGCATCGGGACAGTCTAATGAAAAACTGTTTTTT.

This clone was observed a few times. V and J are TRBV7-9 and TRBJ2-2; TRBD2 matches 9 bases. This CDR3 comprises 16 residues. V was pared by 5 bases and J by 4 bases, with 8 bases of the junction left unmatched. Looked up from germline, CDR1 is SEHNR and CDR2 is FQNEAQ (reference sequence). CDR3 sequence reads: CASSPMRGGLTGELFF. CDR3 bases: TGTGCCAGCAGCCCTATGCGGGGGGGCCTCACCGGGGAGCTGTTTTTT.

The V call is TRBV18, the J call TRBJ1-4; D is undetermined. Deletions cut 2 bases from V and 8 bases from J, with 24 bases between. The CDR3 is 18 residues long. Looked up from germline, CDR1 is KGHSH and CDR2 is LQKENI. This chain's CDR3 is CASSPEYGGLGSGEKLFF. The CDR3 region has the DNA TGTGCCAGCTCACCAGAATACGGAGGCCTTGGTTCTGGCGAAAAACTGTTTTTT.

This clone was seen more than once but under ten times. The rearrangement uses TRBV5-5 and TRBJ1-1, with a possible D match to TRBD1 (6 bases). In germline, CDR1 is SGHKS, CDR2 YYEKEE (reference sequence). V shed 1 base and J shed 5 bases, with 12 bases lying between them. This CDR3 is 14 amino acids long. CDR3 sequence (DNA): TGTGCCAGCAGCTTGTGGGGGCGCGTAACTGAAGCTTTCTTT. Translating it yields CASSLWGRVTEAFF. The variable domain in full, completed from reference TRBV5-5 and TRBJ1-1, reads DAGVTQSPTHLIKTRGQQVTLRCSPISGHKSVSWYQQVLGQGPQFIFQYYEKEERGRGNFPDRFSARQFPNYSSELNVNALLLGDSALYLCASSLWGRVTEAFFGQGTRLTVV.

In nucleotides, the CDR3 is TGTGCCAGCTCACCTTCTGAGCGGGGGGTCGCAGATACGCAGTATTTT. It codes for CASSPSERGVADTQYF. The chain employs TRBV18 and TRBJ2-3; 9 nucleotides line up with TRBD2. The V segment lost 3 bases and the J segment 4 bases; nucleotides outside the gene matches: 8. There are 16 residues in the CDR3. Germline values: CDR1 KGHSH, CDR2 LQKENI.

The CDR3 region has the DNA TGTGCCACCAGCAGAGGGGCTGCGGGAACCGGGGAGCTGTTTTTT. It codes for CATSRGAAGTGELFF. The V and J genes are TRBV15 and TRBJ2-2; a possible D gene is TRBD2 (6 bases). Germline V gene lookup returns CDR1 LNHNV and CDR2 YYDKDF (reference sequence). This CDR3 contains 15 residues. Trimming cost V 1 base and J 5 bases, with 11 bases left between them.

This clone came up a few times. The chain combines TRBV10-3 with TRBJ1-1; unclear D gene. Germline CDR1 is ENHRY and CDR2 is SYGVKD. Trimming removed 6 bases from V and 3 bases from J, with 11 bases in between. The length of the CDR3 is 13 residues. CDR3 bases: TGTGCCATCAGCTCCTTGACTGACACTGAAGCTTTCTTT. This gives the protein CAISSLTDTEAFF.

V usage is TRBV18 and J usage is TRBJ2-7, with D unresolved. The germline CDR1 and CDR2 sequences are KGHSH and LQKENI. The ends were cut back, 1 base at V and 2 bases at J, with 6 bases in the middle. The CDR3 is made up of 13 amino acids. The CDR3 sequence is CASSPRQTYEQYF. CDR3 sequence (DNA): TGTGCCAGCTCACCACGGCAGACCTACGAGCAGTACTTC.

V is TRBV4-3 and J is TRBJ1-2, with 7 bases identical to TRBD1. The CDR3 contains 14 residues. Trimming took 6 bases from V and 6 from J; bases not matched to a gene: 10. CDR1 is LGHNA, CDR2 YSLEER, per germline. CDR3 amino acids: CASRRDRNTDGYTF. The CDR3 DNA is TGCGCCAGCAGGCGGGACAGAAATACGGATGGCTACACCTTC.

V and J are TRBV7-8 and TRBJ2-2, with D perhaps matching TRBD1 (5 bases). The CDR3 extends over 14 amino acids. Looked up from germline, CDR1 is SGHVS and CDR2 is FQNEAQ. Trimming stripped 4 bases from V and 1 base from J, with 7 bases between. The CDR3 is CASSSQGNTGELFF. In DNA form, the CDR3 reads TGTGCCAGCAGCTCCCAGGGGAACACCGGGGAGCTGTTTTTT.

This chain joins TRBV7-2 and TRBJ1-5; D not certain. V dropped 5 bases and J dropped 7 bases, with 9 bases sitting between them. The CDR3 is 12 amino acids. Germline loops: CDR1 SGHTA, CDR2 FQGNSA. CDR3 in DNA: TGTGCCAGCAGCCCAGAGGGACAGCCCCAGCATTTT. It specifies CASSPEGQPQHF.

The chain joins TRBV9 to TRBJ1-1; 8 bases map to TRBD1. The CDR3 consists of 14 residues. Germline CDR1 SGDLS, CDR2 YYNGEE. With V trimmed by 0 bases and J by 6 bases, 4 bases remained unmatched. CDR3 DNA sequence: TGTGCCAGCAGCGTAGGGGGACAGGACGCTGAAGCTTTCTTT. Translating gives CASSVGGQDAEAFF.

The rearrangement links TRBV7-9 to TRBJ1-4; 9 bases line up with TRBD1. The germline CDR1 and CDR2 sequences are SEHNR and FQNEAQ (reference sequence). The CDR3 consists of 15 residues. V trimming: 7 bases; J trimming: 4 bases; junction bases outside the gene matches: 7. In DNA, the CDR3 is TGTGCCAGCATACCGTCGGGACAGGGTAATGAAAAACTGTTTTTT. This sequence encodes CASIPSGQGNEKLFF.

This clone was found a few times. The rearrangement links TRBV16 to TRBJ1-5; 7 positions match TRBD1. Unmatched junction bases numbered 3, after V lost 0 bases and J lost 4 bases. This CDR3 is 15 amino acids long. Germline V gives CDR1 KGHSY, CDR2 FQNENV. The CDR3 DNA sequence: TGTGCCAGCAGCCAATCCGGACAGGCTAATCAGCCCCAGCATTTT. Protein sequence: CASSQSGQANQPQHF.

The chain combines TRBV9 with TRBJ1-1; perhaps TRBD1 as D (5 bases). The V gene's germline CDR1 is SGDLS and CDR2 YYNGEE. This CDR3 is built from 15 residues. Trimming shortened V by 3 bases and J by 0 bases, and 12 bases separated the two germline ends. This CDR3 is CASSGTSTMNTEAFF. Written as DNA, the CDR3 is TGTGCCAGCAGCGGGACAAGCACCATGAACACTGAAGCTTTCTTT. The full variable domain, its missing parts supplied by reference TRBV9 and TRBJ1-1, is DSGVTQTPKHLITATGQRVTLRCSPRSGDLSVYWYQQSLDQGLQFLIQYYNGEERAKGNILERFSAQQFPDLHSELNLSSLELGDSALYFCASSGTSTMNTEAFFGQGTRLTVV.

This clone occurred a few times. The CDR3 loop reads CASSEPETTEAFF. CDR3 coding DNA: TGTGCCAGCTCGGAGCCTGAAACCACTGAAGCTTTCTTT. The rearrangement links TRBV6-1 to TRBJ1-1; the D is unclear. Germline V CDR1 and CDR2: MNHNS, SASEGT. The CDR3 runs 13 residues. The V and J ends lost 8 bases and 4 bases respectively, with 14 bases between them.

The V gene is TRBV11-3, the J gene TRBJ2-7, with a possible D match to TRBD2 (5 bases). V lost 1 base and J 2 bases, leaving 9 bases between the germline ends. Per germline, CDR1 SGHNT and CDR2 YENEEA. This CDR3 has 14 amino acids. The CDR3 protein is CASSLVDGTYEQYF. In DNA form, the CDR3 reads TGTGCCAGCAGCTTAGTAGACGGGACCTACGAGCAGTACTTC.

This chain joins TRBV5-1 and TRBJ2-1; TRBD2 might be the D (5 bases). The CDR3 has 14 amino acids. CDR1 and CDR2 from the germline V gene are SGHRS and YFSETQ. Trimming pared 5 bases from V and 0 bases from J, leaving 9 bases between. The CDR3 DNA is TGCGCCAGCAGTCGGGGTTCCTCCTACAATGAGCAGTTCTTC. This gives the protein CASSRGSSYNEQFF.

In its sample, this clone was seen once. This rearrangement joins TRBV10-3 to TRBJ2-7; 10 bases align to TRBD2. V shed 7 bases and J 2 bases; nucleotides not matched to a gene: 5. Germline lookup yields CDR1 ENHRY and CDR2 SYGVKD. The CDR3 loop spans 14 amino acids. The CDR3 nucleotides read TGTGCCATCATGGGTAGCGGGGGGACCTACGAGCAGTACTTC. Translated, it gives CAIMGSGGTYEQYF.

This CDR3 reads CASGGTRDRKYSNQPQHF. The CDR3 nucleotides read TGTGCCAGCGGGGGGACGAGGGACAGGAAATATAGCAATCAGCCCCAGCATTTT. V and J are TRBV9 and TRBJ1-5; 8 bases fit TRBD1. Germline trimming cut 7 bases from V and 0 bases from J; bases unmatched to any gene: 15. This CDR3 comprises 18 residues. From germline, CDR1 is SGDLS and CDR2 YYNGEE.